The TCR beta chain under discussion was sequenced for a study of glioma-infiltrating T cells. TCR alpha and beta CDR3 regions were amplified from RNA using iRepertoire nested multiplex PCR. Input was roughly 85-450 ng of tissue mRNA or PBMC total RNA. TCRdb passed the multiplex PCR reads through MiXCR, listing each CDR3 protein once. The repertoire consists of approximately 140,000 distinct CDR3 sequences, with under 25% occurring once and the leading ten covering about 30%. Germline values: CDR1 MNHEY, CDR2 SMNVEV (reference sequence). The CDR3 is made up of 13 amino acids. Of note for this clonotype: The antigen remains undetermined. A much larger clonotype is one base distant, so this may be a read error.

Study-level findings and limits: Non-neoplastic patients had below-expected tissue-blood divergence, while all gliomas exceeded expectation. CDR3 overlap between tissue and blood was very small.

The source is a human donor with low-grade glioma or glioblastoma, undergoing nonglioma brain surgery, or in good health (not recorded which). The sample was glioma tissue, nonneoplastic brain tissue, or PBMCs (not recorded which). This chain uses TRBV27 with TRBJ1-4, with 7 bases matching TRBD1. The CDR3 sequence: CASSPDRVEKLSF. The CDR3 bases are TGTGCCAGCAGCCCAGACAGGGTTGAAAAACTGTCTTTT.